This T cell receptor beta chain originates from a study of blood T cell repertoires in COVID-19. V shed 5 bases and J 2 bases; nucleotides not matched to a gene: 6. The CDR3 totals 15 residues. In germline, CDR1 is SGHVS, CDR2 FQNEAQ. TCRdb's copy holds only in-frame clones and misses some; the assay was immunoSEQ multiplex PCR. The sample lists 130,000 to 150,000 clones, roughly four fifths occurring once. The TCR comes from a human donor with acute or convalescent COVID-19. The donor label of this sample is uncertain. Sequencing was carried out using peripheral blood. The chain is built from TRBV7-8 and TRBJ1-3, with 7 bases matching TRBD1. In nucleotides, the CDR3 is TGTGCCAGCAGCCAGATAGGGGGCCCTGGAAACACCATATATTTT. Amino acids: CASSQIGGPGNTIYF. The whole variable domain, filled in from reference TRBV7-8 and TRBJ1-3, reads GAGVSQSPRYKVAKRGQDVALRCDPISGHVSLFWYQQALGQGPEFLTYFQNEAQLDKSGLPSDRFFAERPEGSVSTLKIQRTQQEDSAVYLCASSQIGGPGNTIYFGEGSWLTVV.